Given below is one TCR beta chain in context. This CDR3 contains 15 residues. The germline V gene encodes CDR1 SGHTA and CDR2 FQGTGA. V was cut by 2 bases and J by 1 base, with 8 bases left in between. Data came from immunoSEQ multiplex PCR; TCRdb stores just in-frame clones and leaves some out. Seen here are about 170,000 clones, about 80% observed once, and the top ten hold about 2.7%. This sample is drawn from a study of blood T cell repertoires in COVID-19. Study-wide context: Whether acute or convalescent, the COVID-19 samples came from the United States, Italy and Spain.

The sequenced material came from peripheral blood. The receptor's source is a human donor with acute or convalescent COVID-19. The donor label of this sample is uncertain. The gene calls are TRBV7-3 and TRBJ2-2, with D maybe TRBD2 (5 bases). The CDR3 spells CASSLQTKNTGELFF. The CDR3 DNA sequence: TGTGCCAGCAGCTTACAGACTAAGAACACCGGGGAGCTGTTTTTT.